The clone carrying this T cell receptor (beta chain) was detected once. The data are from a study of shared clonotypes between healthy human individuals. CDR1 and CDR2 (germline): SEHNR, FQNEAQ (reference sequence). The CDR3 consists of 15 residues. V lost 3 bases to trimming and J lost 6 bases, with 15 bases between them. Some clones are missing from TCRdb's copy, which holds only in-frame ones; the method was immunoSEQ multiplex PCR. The sample shows around 1 million clones, 76% of them seen only once. The specimen was memory CD4+ T cells sorted from blood. Subset: CD45RA-negative fraction. The chain joins TRBV7-9 to TRBJ1-3, with D possibly matching TRBD1 (6 bases). The clonotype was recovered from a man aged 18 to 29 in good health. CDR3 in DNA: TGTGCCAGCAGCTTGGGGGGCCCTTCCGCAAACACCATATATTTT. Protein sequence: CASSLGGPSANTIYF.